The 21 T cell receptor beta chains below were found in one sample sequenced in a study of T-cell reconstitution after alpha-beta-depleted transplantation in children (dated by TCRdb to 2015 to 2016). Libraries were constructed by PCR. Sequencing was carried out with an Illumina HiSeq 2500. TCR libraries were prepared with molecular barcoding, using unique molecular identifiers to normalize TCRbeta repertoire quantification. The public reads were run again by TCRdb, first through fastp at Q25 and then through MiXCR, and only productive beta chains were kept. Each CDR3 protein gets just one entry, which takes the most common genes and DNA from the rows behind it. This sample holds 190,000 or so distinct CDR3 sequences; approximately 7% were observed only once. 3% of the sample is held by the ten biggest clonotypes. The source material was PBMCs from the stem cell graft donor, sampled from the stem cell graft. These receptors all stem from a human donor who donated a stem cell graft to a child with Wiskott-Aldrich syndrome.

The chain uses TRBV20-1 and TRBJ2-1; no clear D gene. The CDR3 is 13 amino acids. V gave up 3 bases and J gave up 2 bases, with 8 bases separating them. Per germline, CDR1 DFQATT and CDR2 SNEGSKA (reference sequence). As DNA, the CDR3 is TGCAGTGCTAGGGGTCCCACCTACAATGAGCAGTTCTTC. It codes for CSARGPTYNEQFF.

In this sample, this clonotype turned up many times. The chain links TRBV29-1 to TRBJ1-1; no reliable D call. The V end lost 6 bases, the J end lost 0 bases, and 11 bases lay between the germline ends. The CDR3 covers 13 residues. Looked up from germline, CDR1 is SQVTM and CDR2 is ANQGSEA. CDR3 protein: CSVAEPMNTEAFF. In DNA, the CDR3 is TGCAGCGTCGCCGAACCCATGAACACTGAAGCTTTCTTT.

This clonotype was counted only a few times. This rearrangement joins TRBV7-2 to TRBJ1-1; D is possibly TRBD1 (5 bases). Germline values: CDR1 SGHTA, CDR2 FQGNSA. CDR3 length: 14 amino acids. Trimming left V 5 bases short and J 6 bases short, with 16 bases between. CDR3 sequence reads: CASSLLSGRAEAFF. The CDR3 nucleotides are TGTGCCAGCAGCCTCCTCTCGGGCAGGGCTGAAGCTTTCTTT.

The rearrangement uses TRBV5-1 and TRBJ2-5; D not resolved. CDR3 size: 16 residues. The V end lost 4 bases, the J end lost 3 bases, and 19 bases lay between the germline ends. Germline V gene data show CDR1 as SGHRS and CDR2 as YFSETQ. CDR3: CASSAGFGQSEETQYF. CDR3 DNA sequence: TGCGCCAGCAGCGCAGGTTTCGGGCAGAGTGAAGAGACCCAGTACTTC.

This clonotype was counted between two and nine times. The chain carries TRBV5-1 and TRBJ1-2; no definite D call. Trimming removed 0 bases from V and 4 bases from J, with 13 bases in between. CDR3 length: 15 residues. Germline V lookup: CDR1 SGHRS, CDR2 YFSETQ. As DNA, the CDR3 is TGCGCCAGCAGCTTGGGATCAATATCCGGCTATGGCTACACCTTC. As protein: CASSLGSISGYGYTF.

This clonotype was seen ten or more times. The rearrangement uses TRBV10-3 and TRBJ1-2; 7 bases line up with TRBD1. The CDR3 has 17 amino acids. The V gene's germline CDR1 is ENHRY and CDR2 SYGVKD. V trimming: 2 bases; J trimming: 6 bases; junction bases outside the gene matches: 15. The CDR3 DNA reads TGTGCCATCAGTGAGCCGGACCGACAGGGTCGACGCGATGGCTACACCTTC. Translation: CAISEPDRQGRRDGYTF.

This clonotype came up a few times. This rearrangement joins TRBV5-1 to TRBJ2-5; 7 bases fit TRBD1. The V and J ends lost 3 bases and 1 base, in that order; junction bases with no gene match: 3. The CDR3 extends over 14 amino acids. In germline, CDR1 is SGHRS, CDR2 YFSETQ. The CDR3: CASSSDRPQETQYF. Written as DNA, the CDR3 is TGCGCCAGCAGCTCGGACAGGCCCCAAGAGACCCAGTACTTC.

This clonotype has at least ten counts. This chain connects TRBV20-1 to TRBJ2-1; no reliable D call. The CDR3 runs 17 residues. Germline V gene lookup returns CDR1 DFQATT and CDR2 SNEGSKA (reference sequence). V lost 0 bases and J 0 bases, leaving 15 bases between the germline ends. The CDR3 nucleotides are TGCAGTGCTAGAGAAATGACTCTCCAGAGCTCCTACAATGAGCAGTTCTTC. Translated: CSAREMTLQSSYNEQFF.

In its sample, this clonotype was seen many times. V and J are TRBV20-1 and TRBJ2-1, with TRBD1 as a possible D gene (6 bases). The V gene lost 6 bases and the J gene lost 7 bases, with 19 bases spanning the gap. The germline CDR1 and CDR2 sequences are DFQATT and SNEGSKA (reference sequence). CDR3 length: 14 amino acids. CDR3: CSAHKGRGLNEQFF. The CDR3 nucleotides read TGCAGTGCCCATAAGGGCAGGGGTCTTAATGAGCAGTTCTTC.

This clonotype was seen ten or more times. Here the CDR3 reads CASSFILLAGGRETQYF. The CDR3 DNA sequence: TGTGCCAGCAGCTTCATTCTCCTAGCGGGGGGGCGAGAGACCCAGTACTTC. The V call is TRBV7-2, the J call TRBJ2-5; 12 nucleotides line up with TRBD2. Trimming cost V 3 bases and J 4 bases; bases outside gene matches: 9. The germline gives CDR1 SGHTA, CDR2 FQGNSA. The CDR3 is made up of 17 amino acids.

This clonotype was counted at least ten times. The V and J genes are TRBV7-9 and TRBJ2-5; D call uncertain. The germline CDR1 and CDR2 sequences are SEHNR and FQNEAQ (reference sequence). V dropped 7 bases and J dropped 7 bases, with 7 bases sitting between them. The CDR3 has 10 residues. CDR3 nucleotides: TGTGCCAGCAACAAAGGGACCCAGTACTTC. Its translation: CASNKGTQYF.

This clonotype was recorded at least ten times. The V call is TRBV5-1, the J call TRBJ2-2, with D tentatively TRBD1 or TRBD2 (5 bases each). Trimming pared 0 bases from V and 4 bases from J, leaving 10 bases between. Germline CDR1 and CDR2: SGHRS and YFSETQ. This CDR3 has 15 amino acids. The CDR3 reads CASSLAWDRTGELFF. The CDR3 DNA sequence: TGCGCCAGCAGCTTGGCGTGGGACCGCACCGGGGAGCTGTTTTTT.

Points on this clonotype: A read error may explain this, as a much larger clone is one base away. The chain couples TRBV20-1 to TRBJ2-1, with TRBD2 matching over 11 bases. This CDR3 region has 15 residues. Per germline, CDR1 DFQATT and CDR2 SNEGSKA (reference sequence). The CDR3 nucleotides read TGCTGTGCCGATAGCGGGGGGGCCTATGACAATGAGCAGTTCTTC. Its translation is CCADSGGAYDNEQFF.

This clonotype came up many times. The V gene is TRBV20-1, the J gene TRBJ2-1, with 7 bases identical to TRBD2. This CDR3 is 13 amino acids long. Per germline, CDR1 DFQATT and CDR2 SNEGSKA (reference sequence). V lost 1 base and J lost 3; bases outside the gene matches: 0. The DNA for the CDR3 is TGCAGTGCTAGAGCTAGCGGCTACAATGAGCAGTTCTTC. This encodes CSARASGYNEQFF.

The chain carries TRBV18 and TRBJ1-1; no reliable D call. Germline loops: CDR1 KGHSH, CDR2 LQKENI. Trimming shortened V by 4 bases and J by 7 bases, and 13 bases separated the two germline ends. This CDR3 spans 13 amino acids. The CDR3 DNA reads TGTGCCAGCTCACGACGGCGACCCGGTGAAGCTTTCTTT. Its translation: CASSRRRPGEAFF.

This clonotype was picked up many times. One end of the junction does not line up with germline, which may come from a read error. The chain recombines TRBV5-1 with TRBJ2-3; D is ambiguous. Germline V gene sequence: CDR1 SGHRS, CDR2 YFSETQ. CDR3 length equals 12 residues. CDR3 sequence reads: CASRLDQNTQYF. The CDR3 bases are TGCGCCAGCAGGTTGGATCAAAATACGCAGTATTTT.

This clonotype was detected ten times or more. J is TRBJ2-2 and V is TRBV10-3; D not resolved. Germline values: CDR1 ENHRY, CDR2 SYGVKD. This CDR3 is built from 14 residues. V was cut by 8 bases and J by 6 bases, with 16 bases left in between. DNA of the CDR3: TGTGCCATCGGAAAGCTAGAGGAAGCCGGGGAGCTGTTTTTT. Encoded protein: CAIGKLEEAGELFF.

This CDR3 is CASSLFMGTGELFF. The CDR3 coding sequence is TGCGCCAGCAGCTTGTTTATGGGCACCGGGGAGCTGTTTTTT. V gene TRBV5-1 combines with J gene TRBJ2-2, with D uncertain. Trimming removed 1 base at V and 4 bases at J, with 8 bases between. CDR1 SGHRS and CDR2 YFSETQ come from the germline V gene. The CDR3 runs 14 residues. Using reference TRBV5-1 and TRBJ2-2 for the parts outside the CDR3, the full variable domain is KAGVTQTPRYLIKTRGQQVTLSCSPISGHRSVSWYQQTPGQGLQFLFEYFSETQRNKGNFPGRFSGRQFSNSRSEMNVSTLELGDSALYLCASSLFMGTGELFFGEGSRLTVL.

This clonotype was seen many times. The gene calls are TRBV12-3 or TRBV12-4 and TRBJ2-1, with 9 bases matching TRBD1. The V segment lost 5 bases and the J segment 3 bases; nucleotides outside the gene matches: 8. The CDR3 is made up of 16 amino acids. The CDR3 region has the DNA TGTGCCAGCAGTCCCCGACAGGGGGTAGGCTACAATGAGCAGTTCTTC. Its protein is CASSPRQGVGYNEQFF.

This clonotype occurred many times. V gene TRBV7-9 combines with J gene TRBJ1-1, with D possibly matching TRBD1 (5 bases). With 11 bases removed from V and 1 base from J, the gap between germline ends came to 8 bases. Germline V gene data show CDR1 as SEHNR and CDR2 as FQNEAQ (reference sequence). The CDR3 extends over 11 amino acids. CDR3 bases: TGTGCCGGGGGGGGGAACACTGAAGCTTTCTTT. Its protein product is CAGGGNTEAFF.

The chain links TRBV28 to TRBJ2-3, with TRBD2 as a possible D gene (5 bases). Germline loops: CDR1 MDHEN, CDR2 SYDVKM. The CDR3 runs 16 residues. V was trimmed by 10 bases and J by 3 bases, leaving 23 bases between them. CDR3 nucleotide sequence: TGTGCCATGGGCCCCGGGCGCCTCTGGAGGACAGATACGCAGTATTTT. Translation: CAMGPGRLWRTDTQYF.